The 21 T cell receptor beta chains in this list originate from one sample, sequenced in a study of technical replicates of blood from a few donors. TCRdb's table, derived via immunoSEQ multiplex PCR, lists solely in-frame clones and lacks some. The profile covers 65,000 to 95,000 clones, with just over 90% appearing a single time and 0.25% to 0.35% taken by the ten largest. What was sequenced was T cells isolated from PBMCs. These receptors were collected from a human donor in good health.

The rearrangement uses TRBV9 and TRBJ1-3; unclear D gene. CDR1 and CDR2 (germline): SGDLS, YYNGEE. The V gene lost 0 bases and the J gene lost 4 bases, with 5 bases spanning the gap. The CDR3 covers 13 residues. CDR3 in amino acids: CASSVAQGNTIYF. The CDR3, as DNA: TGTGCCAGCAGCGTAGCACAGGGAAACACCATATATTTT.

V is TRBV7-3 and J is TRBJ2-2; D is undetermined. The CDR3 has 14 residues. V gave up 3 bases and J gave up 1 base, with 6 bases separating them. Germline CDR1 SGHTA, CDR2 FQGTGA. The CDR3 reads CASSFAENTGELFF. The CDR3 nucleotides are TGTGCCAGCAGCTTCGCAGAGAACACCGGGGAGCTGTTTTTT.

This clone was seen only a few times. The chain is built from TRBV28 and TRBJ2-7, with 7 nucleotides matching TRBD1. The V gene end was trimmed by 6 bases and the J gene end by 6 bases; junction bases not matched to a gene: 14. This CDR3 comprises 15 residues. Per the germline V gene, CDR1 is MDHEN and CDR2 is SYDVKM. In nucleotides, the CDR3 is TGTGCCAGCAGCCGGGACGACAGGGACATCGGCGAGCAGTACTTC. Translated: CASSRDDRDIGEQYF.

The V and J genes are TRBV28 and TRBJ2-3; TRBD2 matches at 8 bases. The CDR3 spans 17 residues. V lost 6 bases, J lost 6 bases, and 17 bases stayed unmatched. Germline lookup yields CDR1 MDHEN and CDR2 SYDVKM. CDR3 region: CASSRGGSGTPGDTQYF. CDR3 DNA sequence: TGTGCCAGCAGCCGCGGGGGTAGCGGGACACCAGGTGATACGCAGTATTTT.

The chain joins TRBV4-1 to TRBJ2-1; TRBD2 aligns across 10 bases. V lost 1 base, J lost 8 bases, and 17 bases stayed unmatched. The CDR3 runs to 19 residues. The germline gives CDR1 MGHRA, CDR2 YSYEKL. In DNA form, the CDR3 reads TGCGCCAGCAGCCAAGTTCTTGTCGAGCGGGGGGGCTGGAAGGATGAGCAGTTCTTC. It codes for CASSQVLVERGGWKDEQFF.

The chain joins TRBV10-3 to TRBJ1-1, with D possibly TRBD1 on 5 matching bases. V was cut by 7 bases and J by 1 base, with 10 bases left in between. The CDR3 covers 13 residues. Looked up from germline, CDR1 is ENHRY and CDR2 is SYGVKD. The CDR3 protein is CAINLGGNTEAFF. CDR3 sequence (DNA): TGTGCCATCAACCTGGGGGGGAACACTGAAGCTTTCTTT.

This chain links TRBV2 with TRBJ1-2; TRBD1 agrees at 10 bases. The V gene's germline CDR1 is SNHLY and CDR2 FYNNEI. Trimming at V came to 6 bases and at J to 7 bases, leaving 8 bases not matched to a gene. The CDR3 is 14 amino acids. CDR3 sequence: CASRTGTGDRGYTF. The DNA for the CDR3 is TGTGCCAGCAGAACCGGGACAGGGGACCGTGGCTACACCTTC.

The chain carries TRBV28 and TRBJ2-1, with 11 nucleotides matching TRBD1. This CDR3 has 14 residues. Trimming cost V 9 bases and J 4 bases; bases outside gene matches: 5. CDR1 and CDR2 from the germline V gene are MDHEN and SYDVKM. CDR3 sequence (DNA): TGTGCCAGTAGAGGGACAGGGGGTTACAATGAGCAGTTCTTC. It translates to CASRGTGGYNEQFF.

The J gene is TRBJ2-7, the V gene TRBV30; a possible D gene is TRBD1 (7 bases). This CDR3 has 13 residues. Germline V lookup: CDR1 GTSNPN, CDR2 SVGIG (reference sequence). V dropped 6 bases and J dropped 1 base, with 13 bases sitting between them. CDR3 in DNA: TGTGCCTGTACCTCAGGGGGGTCCTACGAGCAGTACTTC. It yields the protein CACTSGGSYEQYF.

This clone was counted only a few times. CDR3 sequence reads: CASSPGWTVNQPQHF. CDR3 in DNA: TGCGCCAGCAGCCCAGGGTGGACGGTCAATCAGCCCCAGCATTTT. This rearrangement joins TRBV4-1 to TRBJ1-5; tentative D call: TRBD1 (5 bases). The CDR3 is made up of 15 amino acids. Germline CDR1 and CDR2: MGHRA and YSYEKL. The germline V and J ends were trimmed by 4 bases and 3 bases, with 13 bases remaining between them.

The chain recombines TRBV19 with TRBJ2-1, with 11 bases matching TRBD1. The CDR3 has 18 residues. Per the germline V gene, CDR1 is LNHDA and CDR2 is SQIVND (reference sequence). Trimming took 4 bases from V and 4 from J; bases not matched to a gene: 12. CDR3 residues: CASSKNSGTGGSYNEQFF. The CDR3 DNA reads TGTGCCAGTAGTAAAAACTCCGGGACAGGGGGATCTTACAATGAGCAGTTCTTC.

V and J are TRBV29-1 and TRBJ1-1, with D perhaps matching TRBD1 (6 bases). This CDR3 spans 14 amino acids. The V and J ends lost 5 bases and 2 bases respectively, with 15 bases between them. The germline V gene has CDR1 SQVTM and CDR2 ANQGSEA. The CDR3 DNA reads TGCAGCGTTCACCCGACAGGATACAACACTGAAGCTTTCTTT. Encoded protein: CSVHPTGYNTEAFF.

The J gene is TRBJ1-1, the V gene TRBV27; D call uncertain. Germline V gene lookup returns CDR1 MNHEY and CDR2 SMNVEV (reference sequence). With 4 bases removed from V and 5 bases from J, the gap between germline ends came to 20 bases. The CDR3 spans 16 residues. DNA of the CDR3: TGTGCCAGCAGTTCGCATTACAGCCGGCTCGAGACTGAAGCTTTCTTT. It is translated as CASSSHYSRLETEAFF.

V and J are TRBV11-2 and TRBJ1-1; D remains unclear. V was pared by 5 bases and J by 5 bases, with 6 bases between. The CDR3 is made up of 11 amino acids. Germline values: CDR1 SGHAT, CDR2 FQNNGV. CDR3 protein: CASSLYTEAFF. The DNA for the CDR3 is TGTGCCAGCAGCCTATATACTGAAGCTTTCTTT.

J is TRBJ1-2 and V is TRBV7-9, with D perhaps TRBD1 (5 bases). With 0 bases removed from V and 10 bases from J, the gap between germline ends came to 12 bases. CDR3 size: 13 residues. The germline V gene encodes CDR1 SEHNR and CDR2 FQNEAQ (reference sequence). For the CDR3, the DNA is TGTGCCAGCAGCTTAGCGAGCAGGGAAGTCTACACCTTC. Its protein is CASSLASREVYTF.

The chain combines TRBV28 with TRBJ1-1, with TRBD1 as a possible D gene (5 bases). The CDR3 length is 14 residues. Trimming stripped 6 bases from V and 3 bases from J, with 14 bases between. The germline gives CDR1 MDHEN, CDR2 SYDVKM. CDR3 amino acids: CASRYGGTDTEAFF. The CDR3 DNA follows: TGTGCCAGCAGGTACGGGGGTACGGACACTGAAGCTTTCTTT.

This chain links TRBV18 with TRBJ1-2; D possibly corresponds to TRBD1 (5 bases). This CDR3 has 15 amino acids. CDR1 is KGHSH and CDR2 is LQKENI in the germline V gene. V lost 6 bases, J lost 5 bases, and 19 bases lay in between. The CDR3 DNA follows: TGTGCCAGCTCGCCAGACGACAGACCCCATTATGGCTACACCTTC. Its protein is CASSPDDRPHYGYTF.

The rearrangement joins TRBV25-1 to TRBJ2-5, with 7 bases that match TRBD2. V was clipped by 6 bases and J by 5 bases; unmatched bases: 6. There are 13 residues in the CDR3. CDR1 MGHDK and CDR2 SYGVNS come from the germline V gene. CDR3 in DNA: TGTGCCAGCAGATCCGGGGGGAAGGAGACCCAGTACTTC. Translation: CASRSGGKETQYF.

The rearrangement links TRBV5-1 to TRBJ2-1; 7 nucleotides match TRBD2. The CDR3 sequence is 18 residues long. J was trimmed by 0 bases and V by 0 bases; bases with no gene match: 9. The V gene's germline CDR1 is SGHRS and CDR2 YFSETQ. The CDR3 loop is CASSLGPRGRDSYNEQFF. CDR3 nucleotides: TGCGCCAGCAGCTTGGGCCCCCGGGGGAGGGACTCCTACAATGAGCAGTTCTTC. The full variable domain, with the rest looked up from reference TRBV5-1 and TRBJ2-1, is KAGVTQTPRYLIKTRGQQVTLSCSPISGHRSVSWYQQTPGQGLQFLFEYFSETQRNKGNFPGRFSGRQFSNSRSEMNVSTLELGDSALYLCASSLGPRGRDSYNEQFFGPGTRLTVL.

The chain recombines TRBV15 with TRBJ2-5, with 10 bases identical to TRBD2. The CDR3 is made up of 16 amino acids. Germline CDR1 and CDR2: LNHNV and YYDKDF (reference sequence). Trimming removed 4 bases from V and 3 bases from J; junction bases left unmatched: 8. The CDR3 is CATSTPGTSAEETQYF. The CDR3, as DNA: TGTGCCACCAGCACTCCCGGGACTAGCGCGGAAGAGACCCAGTACTTC.

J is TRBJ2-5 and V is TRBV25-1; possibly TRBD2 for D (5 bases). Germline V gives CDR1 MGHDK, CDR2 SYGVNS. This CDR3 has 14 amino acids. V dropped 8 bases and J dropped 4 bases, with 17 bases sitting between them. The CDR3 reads CASQDLSRAETQYF. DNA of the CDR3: TGTGCCAGCCAGGACTTATCTCGGGCAGAGACCCAGTACTTC.